The 24 T cell receptor beta chains below come from one sample, sequenced in a study of T cell responses to AZD1222 COVID-19 vaccine. Assay: immunoSEQ multiplex PCR; the TCRdb copy retains only in-frame clones and omits some. The sample lists around 140,000 clones; roughly 85% were seen once. Sequences were derived from peripheral blood, sampled 28 days after the second dose of the MenACWY control vaccine. The receptor set was obtained from an adult who received the MenACWY meningococcal vaccine as a control.

J is TRBJ2-5 and V is TRBV10-1; no clear D. The germline gives CDR1 WNHNN, CDR2 SYGVQD (reference sequence). CDR3 size: 13 residues. V gave up 6 bases and J gave up 7 bases, with 15 bases separating them. Here the CDR3 reads CASSQTPVGTQYF. CDR3 nucleotides: TGCGCCAGCAGCCAGACTCCCGTGGGGACCCAGTACTTC.

The chain uses TRBV7-9 and TRBJ1-1; D unclear. The V end was cut by 3 bases, the J end by 1 base, with 3 bases between. Germline V gene sequence: CDR1 SEHNR, CDR2 FQNEAQ (reference sequence). The CDR3 loop spans 12 amino acids. This CDR3 reads CASSLENTEAFF. In DNA, the CDR3 is TGTGCCAGCAGCTTGGAGAACACTGAAGCTTTCTTT. Based on the CDR3 plus reference TRBV7-9 and TRBJ1-1, the full variable domain is DTGVSQNPRHKITKRGQNVTFRCDPISEHNRLYWYRQTLGQGPEFLTYFQNEAQLEKSRLLSDRFSAERPKGSFSTLEIQRTEQGDSAMYLCASSLENTEAFFGQGTRLTVV.

V is TRBV7-9 and J is TRBJ1-4, with 7 bases aligning to TRBD1. The CDR3 spans 16 residues. Losses at the gene ends were 4 bases for V and 6 bases for J; bases not matched to a gene: 11. Germline CDR1 reads SEHNR; CDR2 reads FQNEAQ (reference sequence). The CDR3 bases are TGTGCCAGCAGCTGGGGGCTACAGGGGAGGGATGAAAAACTGTTTTTT. It is translated as CASSWGLQGRDEKLFF.

The chain is built from TRBV27 and TRBJ2-1, with TRBD2 matching over 13 bases. CDR3 length: 16 amino acids. Germline CDR1 and CDR2: MNHEY and SMNVEV (reference sequence). V lost 1 base, J lost 7 bases, and 4 bases stayed unmatched. The CDR3 here is CASSLWRTSGRNEQFF. In nucleotides, the CDR3 is TGTGCCAGCAGTTTATGGCGGACTAGCGGGAGAAATGAGCAGTTCTTC.

The chain uses TRBV18 and TRBJ1-5, with a possible D match to TRBD1 (6 bases). Germline loops: CDR1 KGHSH, CDR2 LQKENI. CDR3 length equals 15 residues. V lost 3 bases and J lost 9, with 18 bases in between. CDR3 loop: CASSPDPGDLRPQHF. The CDR3 DNA reads as TGTGCCAGCTCACCTGATCCAGGGGACCTTCGGCCCCAGCATTTT.

The chain links TRBV25-1 to TRBJ1-5; 7 bases match TRBD1. CDR3 size: 15 residues. Germline CDR1 reads MGHDK; CDR2 reads SYGVNS. V shed 4 bases and J 3 bases; nucleotides not matched to a gene: 6. The CDR3 coding sequence is TGTGCCAGCAGTGCCATAGGACAGGACAATCAGCCCCAGCATTTT. As protein: CASSAIGQDNQPQHF. The whole variable domain, filled in from reference TRBV25-1 and TRBJ1-5, reads EADIYQTPRYLVIGTGKKITLECSQTMGHDKMYWYQQDPGMELHLIHYSYGVNSTEKGDLSSESTVSRIRTEHFPLTLESARPSHTSQYLCASSAIGQDNQPQHFGDGTRLSIL.

The chain recombines TRBV7-9 with TRBJ2-2, with D uncertain. V was cut by 3 bases and J by 4 bases, with 6 bases left in between. The CDR3 consists of 13 residues. CDR1 is SEHNR and CDR2 is FQNEAQ in the germline V gene (reference sequence). In DNA, the CDR3 is TGTGCCAGCAGCTTTACGTCCACCGGGGAGCTGTTTTTT. It translates to CASSFTSTGELFF. Drawing the rest from reference TRBV7-9 and TRBJ2-2, the complete variable domain is DTGVSQNPRHKITKRGQNVTFRCDPISEHNRLYWYRQTLGQGPEFLTYFQNEAQLEKSRLLSDRFSAERPKGSFSTLEIQRTEQGDSAMYLCASSFTSTGELFFGEGSRLTVL.

The V gene is TRBV3-1 (or the pseudogene TRBV3-2), the J gene TRBJ1-2, with TRBD1 identical over 9 bases. This CDR3 has 15 residues. Germline V gene lookup returns CDR1 LGHDT and CDR2 YNNKEL (reference sequence). V trimming: 3 bases; J trimming: 0 bases; junction bases outside the gene matches: 2. The CDR3 region has the DNA TGTGCCAGCAGCCACGGGGACAGGGCTAACTATGGCTACACCTTC. As protein: CASSHGDRANYGYTF.

The gene calls are TRBV5-8 and TRBJ1-4, with TRBD1 identical over 8 bases. The CDR3 runs 18 residues. Germline V gene sequence: CDR1 SGHTS, CDR2 YDEGEE. Unmatched junction bases numbered 12, after V lost 5 bases and J lost 0 bases. The DNA for the CDR3 is TGTGCCAGCAGATATCCACAGGGGGGGGATGCAACTAATGAAAAACTGTTTTTT. Protein sequence: CASRYPQGGDATNEKLFF. Drawing the rest from reference TRBV5-8 and TRBJ1-4, the complete variable domain is EAGVTQSPTHLIKTRGQQATLRCSPISGHTSVYWYQQALGLGLQFLLWYDEGEERNRGNFPPRFSGRQFPNYSSELNVNALELEDSALYLCASRYPQGGDATNEKLFFGSGTQLSVL.

This chain joins TRBV9 and TRBJ2-1; no clear D. Trimming cost V 0 bases and J 5 bases, with 9 bases left between them. The CDR3 runs to 14 residues. Germline loops: CDR1 SGDLS, CDR2 YYNGEE. CDR3 residues: CASSVDQVNNEQFF. CDR3 in DNA: TGTGCCAGCAGCGTAGATCAGGTCAACAATGAGCAGTTCTTC.

The rearrangement links TRBV6-5 to TRBJ1-4; 7 bases are a match to TRBD1. The CDR3 totals 13 residues. The V segment lost 7 bases and the J segment 2 bases; nucleotides outside the gene matches: 1. Germline V gene sequence: CDR1 MNHEY, CDR2 SVGAGI. The chain's CDR3 is CASKDRTNEKLFF. As DNA, the CDR3 is TGTGCCAGCAAGGACAGGACTAATGAAAAACTGTTTTTT.

V gene TRBV19 combines with J gene TRBJ1-5; 7 bases match TRBD1. The CDR3 spans 17 residues. Looked up from germline, CDR1 is LNHDA and CDR2 is SQIVND (reference sequence). Trimming took 3 bases from V and 0 from J; bases not matched to a gene: 8. The CDR3 protein is CASSMGPGGISNQPQHF. CDR3 nucleotides: TGTGCCAGTAGTATGGGGCCAGGGGGTATTAGCAATCAGCCCCAGCATTTT.

This clone showed up just a few times. The CDR3 sequence is CASSLSGYNGYTF. The CDR3 DNA reads as TGTGCCAGCAGTTTGTCAGGGTATAATGGCTACACCTTC. The chain couples TRBV12-3 or TRBV12-4 to TRBJ1-2; D possibly corresponds to TRBD1 (5 bases). The CDR3 consists of 13 residues. V shed 3 bases and J shed 6 bases, with 11 bases lying between them.

J is TRBJ1-1 and V is TRBV29-1; TRBD1 might be the D (5 bases). Trimming took 0 bases from V and 0 from J, leaving 14 bases between them. The V gene's germline CDR1 is SQVTM and CDR2 ANQGSEA. The CDR3 spans 16 residues. The CDR3: CSVEELREDMNTEAFF. The DNA of the CDR3 is TGCAGCGTTGAAGAACTTAGAGAGGACATGAACACTGAAGCTTTCTTT.

The rearrangement links TRBV7-3 to TRBJ2-2; TRBD2 aligns across 7 bases. Per germline, CDR1 SGHTA and CDR2 FQGTGA. The CDR3 runs 14 residues. V shed 3 bases and J 5 bases; nucleotides not matched to a gene: 3. DNA of the CDR3: TGTGCCAGCAGCTTCTCTAGCGGAACCGGGGAGCTGTTTTTT. It is translated as CASSFSSGTGELFF.

The chain has TRBV4-3 and TRBJ2-7; D may be TRBD1 (6 bases). Trimming took 0 bases from V and 5 from J, leaving 14 bases between them. Germline loops: CDR1 LGHNA, CDR2 YSLEER. The length of the CDR3 is 15 residues. CDR3 residues: CASSQDSLRTDEQYF. DNA of the CDR3: TGCGCCAGCAGCCAAGATAGCCTCAGGACAGACGAGCAGTACTTC.

The rearrangement uses TRBV11-3 and TRBJ1-1; D not certain. Per germline, CDR1 SGHNT and CDR2 YENEEA. The length of the CDR3 is 13 residues. V lost 5 bases, J lost 3 bases, and 10 bases lay in between. In nucleotides, the CDR3 is TGTGCCAGCAGCCTTACAGTTGACACTGAAGCTTTCTTT. Amino acid sequence: CASSLTVDTEAFF.

V and J are TRBV30 and TRBJ2-7, with 9 bases matching TRBD2. V dropped 2 bases and J dropped 4; count of bases not matched to a gene: 12. The CDR3 consists of 16 residues. In germline, CDR1 is GTSNPN, CDR2 SVGIG (reference sequence). As DNA, the CDR3 is TGTGCCTGGAGTACCTCCTCGCGGGAGGGCTTGTACGAGCAGTACTTC. Translation: CAWSTSSREGLYEQYF.

The chain links TRBV6-5 to TRBJ2-1; D ambiguous. CDR1 MNHEY and CDR2 SVGAGI come from the germline V gene. The length of the CDR3 is 16 residues. With 0 bases removed from V and 0 bases from J, the gap between germline ends came to 9 bases. In nucleotides, the CDR3 is TGTGCCAGCAGTTACTCTCCACGGAGCTCCTACAATGAGCAGTTCTTC. Translated, it gives CASSYSPRSSYNEQFF.

This clone is a singleton in its sample. The genes are TRBV27 and TRBJ1-5, with a tentative D call TRBD1 (5 bases). The V end was cut by 5 bases, the J end by 2 bases, with 13 bases between. The germline V gene encodes CDR1 MNHEY and CDR2 SMNVEV (reference sequence). CDR3 length: 15 amino acids. DNA of the CDR3: TGTGCCAGCAGTCTTCAGGGTGGTGGCAATCAGCCCCAGCATTTT. Its protein product is CASSLQGGGNQPQHF.

This clone was counted a single time. This sequence joins TRBV19 and TRBJ2-2; 10 nucleotides agree with TRBD2. Per the germline V gene, CDR1 is LNHDA and CDR2 is SQIVND (reference sequence). This CDR3 spans 17 amino acids. J was trimmed by 5 bases and V by 5 bases; bases with no gene match: 11. Written as DNA, the CDR3 is TGTGCCAGTAGTCCTCCCAGCGGGAGGGCCCGGACCGGGGAGCTGTTTTTT. This gives the protein CASSPPSGRARTGELFF.

In this sample, this clone turned up once. CDR3 amino acids: CASTPQVEVPYEQYF. The CDR3 DNA reads TGTGCCAGCACCCCCCAAGTGGAGGTACCCTACGAGCAGTACTTC. V gene TRBV28 combines with J gene TRBJ2-7; D is perhaps TRBD2 (5 bases). Trimming shortened V by 7 bases and J by 2 bases, and 18 bases separated the two germline ends. Germline assignment: CDR1 MDHEN and CDR2 SYDVKM. The CDR3 is 15 residues long.

The gene calls are TRBV3-1 (or the pseudogene TRBV3-2) and TRBJ1-5; possible D gene TRBD1, 6 bases. V was pared by 2 bases and J by 0 bases, with 23 bases between. Germline V lookup: CDR1 LGHDT, CDR2 YNNKEL (reference sequence). The CDR3 is 20 residues long. The CDR3 region is CASSQPGQWSARYSNQPQHF. The CDR3 nucleotides are TGTGCCAGCAGCCAACCGGGACAATGGTCCGCCAGATATAGCAATCAGCCCCAGCATTTT.

The CDR3 DNA follows: TGTGCCAGCAGCGAGACGGGACCCCAAGGGCAGTTCTTC. Its translation: CASSETGPQGQFF. This rearrangement joins TRBV9 to TRBJ2-1; either TRBD1 or TRBD2 may supply D (5 bases each). The CDR3 contains 13 residues. Germline CDR1 is SGDLS and CDR2 is YYNGEE. Trimming cost V 3 bases and J 12 bases, with 16 bases left between them.